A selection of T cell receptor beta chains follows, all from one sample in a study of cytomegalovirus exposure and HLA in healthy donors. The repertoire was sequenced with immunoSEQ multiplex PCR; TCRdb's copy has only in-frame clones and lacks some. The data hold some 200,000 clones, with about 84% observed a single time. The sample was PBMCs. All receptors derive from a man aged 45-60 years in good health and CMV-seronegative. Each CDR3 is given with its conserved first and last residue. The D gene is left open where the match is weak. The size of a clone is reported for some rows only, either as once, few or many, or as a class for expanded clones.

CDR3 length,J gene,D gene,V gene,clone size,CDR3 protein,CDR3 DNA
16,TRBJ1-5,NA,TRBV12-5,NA,CASGLVLAGSNQPQHF,TGTGCTAGTGGTTTGGTACTCGCAGGCTCTAATCAACCCCAGCATTTT
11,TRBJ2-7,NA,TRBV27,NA,CASSPHYEQYF,TGTGCCAGCAGTCCACACTACGAGCAGTACTTC
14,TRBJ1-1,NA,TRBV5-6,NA,CASSFGGLNTEAFF,TGTGCCAGCAGCTTCGGGGGACTGAACACTGAAGCTTTCTTT
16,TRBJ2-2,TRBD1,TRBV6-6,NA,CASRPNTGTGTGELFF,TGTGCCAGCAGGCCAAATACCGGGACAGGAACCGGGGAGCTGTTTTTT
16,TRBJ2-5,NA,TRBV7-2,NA,CASRHFLRQLQETQYF,TGTGCCAGCAGGCACTTCCTACGACAGCTCCAAGAGACCCAGTACTTC
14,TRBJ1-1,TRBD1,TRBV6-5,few,CASSQPDRDTEAFF,TGTGCCAGCAGTCAACCTGACAGGGACACTGAAGCTTTCTTT
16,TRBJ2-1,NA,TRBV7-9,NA,CSSSPPRPLSYNEQFF,TGTTCCAGCAGCCCACCCAGGCCCCTGTCCTACAATGAGCAGTTCTTC
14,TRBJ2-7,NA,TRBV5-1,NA,CASSLTASSYEQYF,TGCGCCAGCAGCTTGACAGCCAGCTCCTACGAGCAGTACTTC
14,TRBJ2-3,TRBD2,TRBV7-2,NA,CASSIGLAGDTQYF,TGTGCCAGCAGCATCGGACTAGCAGGAGATACGCAGTATTTT
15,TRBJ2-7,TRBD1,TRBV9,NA,CASSATGGLGYEQYF,TGTGCCAGCAGTGCTACAGGGGGGCTCGGCTACGAGCAGTACTTC
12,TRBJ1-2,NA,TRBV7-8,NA,CASSPHVDGYTF,TGTGCCAGCAGCCCGCATGTAGATGGCTACACCTTC
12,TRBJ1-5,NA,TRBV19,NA,CASSIPYQPQHF,TGTGCCAGTAGTATACCCTATCAGCCCCAGCATTTT
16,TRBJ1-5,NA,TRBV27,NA,CASSPGGAPRSEPQHF,TGTGCCAGCAGCCCTGGGGGGGCTCCTCGCAGTGAGCCCCAGCATTTT
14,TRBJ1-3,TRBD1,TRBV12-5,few,CASGLGTGGNTIYF,TGTGCTAGTGGTTTGGGGACAGGGGGTAACACCATATATTTT
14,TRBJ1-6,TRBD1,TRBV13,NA,CASSLRTGVSPLHF,TGTGCCAGCAGCTTAAGGACAGGGGTCTCACCCCTCCACTTT
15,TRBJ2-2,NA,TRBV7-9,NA,CASSLRGGGTGELFF,TGTGCCAGCAGCCTCCGAGGAGGAGGCACCGGGGAGCTGTTTTTT
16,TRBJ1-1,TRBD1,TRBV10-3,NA,CAITLTLDRMNTEAFF,TGTGCCATCACCCTAACCCTGGACAGGATGAACACTGAAGCTTTCTTT
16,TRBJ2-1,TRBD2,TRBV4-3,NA,CASSQEGGSGYNEQFF,TGCGCCAGCAGCCAAGAGGGAGGGTCCGGGTACAATGAGCAGTTCTTC
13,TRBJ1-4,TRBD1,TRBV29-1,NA,CSARDSRNEKLFF,TGCAGCGCCCGGGACAGCCGAAATGAAAAACTGTTTTTT
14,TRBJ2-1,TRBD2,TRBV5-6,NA,CASTSGGPSNEQFF,TGTGCCAGCACCAGCGGGGGGCCATCCAATGAGCAGTTCTTC
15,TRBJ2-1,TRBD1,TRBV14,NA,CASSQVQGKYNEQFF,TGTGCCAGCAGCCAAGTACAGGGGAAGTACAATGAGCAGTTCTTC
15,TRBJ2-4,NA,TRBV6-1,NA,CASMGDILGKNIQYF,TGTGCCAGCATGGGCGATATTTTAGGCAAAAACATTCAGTACTTC
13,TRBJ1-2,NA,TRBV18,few,CASSSGTEGGYTF,TGTGCCAGCTCATCCGGGACGGAGGGTGGCTACACCTTC
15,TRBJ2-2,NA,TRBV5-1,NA,CASSLERQGTGELFF,TGCGCCAGCAGCTTGGAACGGCAGGGCACCGGGGAGCTGTTTTTT
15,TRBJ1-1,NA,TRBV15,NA,CATSIFQGVGTEAFF,TGTGCCACCAGCATTTTCCAGGGTGTGGGGACTGAAGCTTTCTTT
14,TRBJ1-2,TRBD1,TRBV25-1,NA,CASSEPDRGVGYTF,TGTGCCAGCAGTGAACCCGACAGGGGGGTTGGCTACACCTTC
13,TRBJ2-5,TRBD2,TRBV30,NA,CACSFGGGQTQYF,TGTGCCTGTTCCTTTGGGGGGGGTCAGACCCAGTACTTC
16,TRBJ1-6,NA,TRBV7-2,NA,CASSLAGGRYNSPLHF,TGTGCCAGCAGCTTAGCAGGGGGACGGTACAATTCACCCCTCCACTTT
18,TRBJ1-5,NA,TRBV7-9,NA,CSSSQVGQKNPIDQPQHF,TGTTCCAGCAGCCAAGTCGGACAGAAAAATCCCATCGATCAGCCCCAGCATTTT
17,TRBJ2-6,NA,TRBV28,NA,CASREGTGGFGANVLTF,TGTGCCAGCAGGGAAGGGACCGGAGGGTTTGGGGCCAACGTCCTGACTTTC
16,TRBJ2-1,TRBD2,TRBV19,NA,CASSIYGLAGEGEQFF,TGTGCCAGTAGTATTTATGGACTAGCGGGGGAGGGGGAGCAGTTCTTC
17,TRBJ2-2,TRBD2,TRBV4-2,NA,CASSQEVLAGRTGELFF,TGTGCCAGCAGCCAAGAAGTACTAGCGGGGAGGACCGGGGAGCTGTTTTTT
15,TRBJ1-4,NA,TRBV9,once,CASSPREGGNEKLFF,TGTGCCAGCAGCCCCAGGGAGGGGGGCAATGAAAAACTGTTTTTT
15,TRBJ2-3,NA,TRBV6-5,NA,CASSYDWGLSDTQYF,TGTGCCAGCAGTTACGACTGGGGGCTTTCGGATACGCAGTATTTT
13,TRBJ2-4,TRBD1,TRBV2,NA,CASIGTGGNIQYF,TGTGCCAGCATTGGGACAGGGGGGAACATTCAGTACTTC
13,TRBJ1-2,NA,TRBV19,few,CASSDGGSYGYTF,TGTGCCAGTTCGGACGGAGGTTCCTATGGCTACACCTTC
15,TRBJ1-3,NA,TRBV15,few,CATSRDPGGGNTIYF,TGTGCCACCAGCAGAGATCCAGGAGGTGGAAACACCATATATTTT
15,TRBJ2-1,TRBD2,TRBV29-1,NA,CSVDVPGGAGNEQFF,TGCAGCGTTGATGTCCCCGGGGGGGCCGGCAATGAGCAGTTCTTC
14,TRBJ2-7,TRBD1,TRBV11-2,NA,CASSSDRGTYEQYF,TGTGCCAGCAGCTCGGACAGGGGCACCTACGAGCAGTACTTC
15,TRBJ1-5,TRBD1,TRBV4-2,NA,CASSQAQGEIQPQHF,TGTGCCAGCAGCCAAGCGCAGGGGGAGATTCAGCCCCAGCATTTT
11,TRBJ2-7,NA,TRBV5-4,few,CASSGDKEQYF,TGTGCCAGCAGCGGGGACAAGGAGCAGTACTTC
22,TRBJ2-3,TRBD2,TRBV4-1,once,CASSQEEPSGLPVGEHRGTQYF,TGCGCCAGCAGCCAAGAGGAACCTTCGGGACTACCGGTGGGGGAGCACAGAGGTACGCAGTATTTT
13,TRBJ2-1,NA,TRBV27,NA,CHGDSNPKGGAFF,TGTCACGGCGACAGTAACCCAAAAGGTGGTGCGTTCTTC
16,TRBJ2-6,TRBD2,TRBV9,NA,CASSVHWEGGANVLTF,TGTGCCAGCAGCGTACACTGGGAGGGGGGGGCCAACGTCCTGACTTTC
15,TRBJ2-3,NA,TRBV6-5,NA,CASSYGGAEGDTQYF,TGTGCCAGCAGTTACGGAGGGGCCGAGGGAGATACGCAGTATTTT
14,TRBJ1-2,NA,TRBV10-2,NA,CASSESTRSYGYTF,TGCGCCAGCAGTGAGTCGACTCGGAGCTATGGCTACACCTTC